This T cell receptor beta chain was recovered during a study of blood T cell repertoires in COVID-19. As for the study in general: T cells, B-cell-depleted T cells, or PBMCs supplied cDNA or gDNA.

Individuals aged about 18 to 89 years were recruited from about two dozen US areas. Method: immunoSEQ multiplex PCR; TCRdb's copy keeps in-frame clones and lacks some. The sample comprises a few hundred thousand clones, approximately 88% of which are singletons, and approximately 1.8% rests with the top ten. CDR3 length: 18 residues. Germline CDR1 is LGHNA and CDR2 is YSLEER. Trimming left V 0 bases short and J 4 bases short, with 21 bases between. The sequencing sample was made of PBMCs or T cells enriched from blood (not recorded which). The receptor was derived from a woman aged 40 to 50 who had recovered from COVID-19. V gene TRBV4-3 combines with J gene TRBJ1-2, with D tentatively TRBD1 (5 bases). The CDR3 spells CASSQDVSGANRRYGYTF. The DNA for the CDR3 is TGCGCCAGCAGCCAAGATGTAAGTGGGGCGAACCGACGCTATGGCTACACCTTC.